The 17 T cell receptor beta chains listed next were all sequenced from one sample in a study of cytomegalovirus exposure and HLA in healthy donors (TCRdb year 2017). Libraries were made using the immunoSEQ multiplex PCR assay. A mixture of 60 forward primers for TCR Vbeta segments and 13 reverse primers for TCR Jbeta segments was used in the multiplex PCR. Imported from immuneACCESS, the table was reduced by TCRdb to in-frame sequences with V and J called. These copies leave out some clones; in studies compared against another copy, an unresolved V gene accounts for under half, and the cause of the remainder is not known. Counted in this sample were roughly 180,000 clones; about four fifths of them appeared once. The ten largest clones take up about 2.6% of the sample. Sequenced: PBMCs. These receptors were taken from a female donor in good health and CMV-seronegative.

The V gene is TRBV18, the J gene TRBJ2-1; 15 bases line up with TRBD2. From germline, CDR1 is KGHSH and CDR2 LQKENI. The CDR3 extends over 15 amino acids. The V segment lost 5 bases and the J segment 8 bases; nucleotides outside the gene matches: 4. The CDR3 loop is CASSTRTSGRDEQFF. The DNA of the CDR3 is TGTGCCAGCTCAACTAGGACTAGCGGGAGGGATGAGCAGTTCTTC.

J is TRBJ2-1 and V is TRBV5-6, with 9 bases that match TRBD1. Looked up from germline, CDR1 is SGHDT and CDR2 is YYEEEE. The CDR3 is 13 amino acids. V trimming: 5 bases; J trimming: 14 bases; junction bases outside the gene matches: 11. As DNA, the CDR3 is TGTGCCAGCAGTTTTAACAGGGGGCTTACGGAGTTCTTC. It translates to CASSFNRGLTEFF.

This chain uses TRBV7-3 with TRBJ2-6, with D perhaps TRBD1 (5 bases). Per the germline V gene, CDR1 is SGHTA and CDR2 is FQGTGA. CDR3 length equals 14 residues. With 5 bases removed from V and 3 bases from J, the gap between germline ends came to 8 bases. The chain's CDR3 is CASSPGYGANVLTF. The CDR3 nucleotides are TGTGCCAGCAGCCCAGGGTATGGGGCCAACGTCCTGACTTTC.

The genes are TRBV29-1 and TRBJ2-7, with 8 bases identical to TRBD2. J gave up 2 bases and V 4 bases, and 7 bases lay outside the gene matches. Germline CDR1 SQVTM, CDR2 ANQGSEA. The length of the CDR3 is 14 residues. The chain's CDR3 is CSVGGAGGAYEQYF. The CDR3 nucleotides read TGCAGCGTTGGTGGGGCGGGGGGCGCCTACGAGCAGTACTTC.

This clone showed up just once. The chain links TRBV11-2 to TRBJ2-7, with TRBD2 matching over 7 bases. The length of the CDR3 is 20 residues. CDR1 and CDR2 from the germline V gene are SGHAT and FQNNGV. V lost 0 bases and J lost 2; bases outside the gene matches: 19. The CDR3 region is CASSLETWEGAAIGAYEQYF. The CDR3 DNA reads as TGTGCCAGCAGCTTAGAAACGTGGGAGGGTGCGGCTATTGGTGCCTACGAGCAGTACTTC. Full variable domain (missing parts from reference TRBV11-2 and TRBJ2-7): EAGVAQSPRYKIIEKRQSVAFWCNPISGHATLYWYQQILGQGPKLLIQFQNNGVVDDSQLPKDRFSAERLKGVDSTLKIQPAKLEDSAVYLCASSLETWEGAAIGAYEQYFGPGTRLTVT.

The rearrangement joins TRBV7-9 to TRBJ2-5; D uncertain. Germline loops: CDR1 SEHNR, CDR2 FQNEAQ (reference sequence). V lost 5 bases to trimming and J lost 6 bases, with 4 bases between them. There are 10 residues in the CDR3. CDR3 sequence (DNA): TGTGCCAGCAGCCCAAAGACCCAGTACTTC. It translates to CASSPKTQYF.

The CDR3 reads CAIIVVREGRNTEAFF. The CDR3 DNA reads as TGTGCCATCATAGTGGTCAGGGAGGGTCGGAACACTGAAGCTTTCTTT. The chain is built from TRBV10-3 and TRBJ1-1; the D gene is possibly TRBD1 (5 bases). The CDR3 extends over 16 amino acids. Germline lookup yields CDR1 ENHRY and CDR2 SYGVKD. V was pared by 7 bases and J by 1 base, with 19 bases between.

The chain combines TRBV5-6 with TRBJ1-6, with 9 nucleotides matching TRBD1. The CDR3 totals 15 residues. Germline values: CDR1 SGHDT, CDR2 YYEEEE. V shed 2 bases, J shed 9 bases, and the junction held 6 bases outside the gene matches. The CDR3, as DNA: TGTGCCAGCAGCTTCCGGGACAGGGATGGTTCACCCCTCCACTTT. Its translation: CASSFRDRDGSPLHF.

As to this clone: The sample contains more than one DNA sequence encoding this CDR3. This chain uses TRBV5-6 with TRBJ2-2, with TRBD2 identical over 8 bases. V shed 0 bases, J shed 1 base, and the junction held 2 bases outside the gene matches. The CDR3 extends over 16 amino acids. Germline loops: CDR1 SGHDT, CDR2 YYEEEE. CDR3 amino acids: CASSLGLAGNTGELFF. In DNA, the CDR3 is TGTGCCAGCAGCTTGGGGCTAGCGGGGAACACCGGGGAGCTGTTTTTT.

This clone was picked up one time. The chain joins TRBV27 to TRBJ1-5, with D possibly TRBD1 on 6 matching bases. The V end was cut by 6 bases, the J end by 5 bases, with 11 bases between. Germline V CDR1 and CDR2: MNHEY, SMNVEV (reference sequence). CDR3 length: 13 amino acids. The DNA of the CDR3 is TGTGCCAGCAGCCGCGACAGGTATCAGCCCCAGCATTTT. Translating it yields CASSRDRYQPQHF.

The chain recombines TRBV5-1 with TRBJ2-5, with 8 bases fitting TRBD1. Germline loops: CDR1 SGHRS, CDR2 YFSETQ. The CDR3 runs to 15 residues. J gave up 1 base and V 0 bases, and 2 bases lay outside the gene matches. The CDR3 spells CASSLAGQVQETQYF. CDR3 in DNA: TGCGCCAGCAGCTTGGCGGGACAGGTCCAAGAGACCCAGTACTTC.

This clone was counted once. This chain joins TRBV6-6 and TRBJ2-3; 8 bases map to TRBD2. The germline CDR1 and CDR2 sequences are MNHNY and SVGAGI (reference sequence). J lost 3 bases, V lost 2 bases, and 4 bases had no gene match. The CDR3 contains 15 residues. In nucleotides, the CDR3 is TGTGCCAGCAGTTACAGCGGGAGCTGGACAGATACGCAGTATTTT. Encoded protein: CASSYSGSWTDTQYF.

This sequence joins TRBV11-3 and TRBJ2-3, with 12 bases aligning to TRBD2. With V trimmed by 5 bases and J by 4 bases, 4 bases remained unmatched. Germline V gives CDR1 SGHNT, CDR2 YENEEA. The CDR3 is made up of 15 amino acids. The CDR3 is CASSQTSGSPDTQYF. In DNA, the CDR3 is TGTGCCAGCAGCCAGACTAGCGGGAGCCCAGATACGCAGTATTTT.

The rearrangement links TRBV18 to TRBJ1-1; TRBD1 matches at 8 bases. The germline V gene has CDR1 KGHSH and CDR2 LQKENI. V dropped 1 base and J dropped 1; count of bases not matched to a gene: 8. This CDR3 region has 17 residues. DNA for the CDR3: TGTGCCAGCTCACCACGTGCTGCCGGGACAGGGAACACTGAAGCTTTCTTT. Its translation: CASSPRAAGTGNTEAFF. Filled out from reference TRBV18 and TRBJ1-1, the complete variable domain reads NAGVMQNPRHLVRRRGQEARLRCSPMKGHSHVYWYRQLPEEGLKFMVYLQKENIIDESGMPKERFSAEFPKEGPSILRIQQVVRGDSAAYFCASSPRAAGTGNTEAFFGQGTRLTVV.

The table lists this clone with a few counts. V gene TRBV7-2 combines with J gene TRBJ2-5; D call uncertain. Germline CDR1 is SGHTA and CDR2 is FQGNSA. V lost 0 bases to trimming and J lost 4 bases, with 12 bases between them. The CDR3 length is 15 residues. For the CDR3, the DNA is TGTGCCAGCAGCTTAGCCGGGTCTCTAGGAGAGACCCAGTACTTC. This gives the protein CASSLAGSLGETQYF.

The CDR3 protein is CAWSVSFGGSGYTF. In DNA, the CDR3 is TGTGCCTGGAGTGTATCGTTCGGGGGTTCGGGCTACACCTTC. The rearrangement uses TRBV30 and TRBJ1-2; tentatively, D is TRBD1 (5 bases). CDR1 is GTSNPN, CDR2 SVGIG, per germline (reference sequence). The CDR3 length is 14 residues. V lost 0 bases to trimming and J lost 8 bases, with 16 bases between them.

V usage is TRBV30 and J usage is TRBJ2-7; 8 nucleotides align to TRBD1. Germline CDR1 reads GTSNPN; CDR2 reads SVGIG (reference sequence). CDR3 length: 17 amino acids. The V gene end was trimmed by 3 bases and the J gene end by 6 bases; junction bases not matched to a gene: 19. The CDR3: CAWRSRGPSGSTSEQYF. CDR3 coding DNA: TGTGCCTGGAGAAGCAGGGGGCCATCAGGGTCTACTAGCGAGCAGTACTTC.